These T cell receptor beta chains were read from a single sample in a study of beta chain features in type 1 diabetes. Sequencing used immunoSEQ multiplex PCR; TCRdb keeps in-frame clones, though not all of them. The sample includes a few hundred thousand clones, around 10% seen only once; the top ten take 0.45% to 0.65%. Sequencing was performed on central memory CD4+ T cells from blood. These receptors were collected from a man aged 25-45 years with type 1 diabetes. Each CDR3 is given with its conserved first and last residue. D genes are given only for firm matches. Not all rows give a size; the values are once, few, many and, for expanded clones, a class.

v_call	j_call	d_call	clone_size	cdr3_aa	cdr3_nt
TRBV7-8	TRBJ2-7	TRBD2	NA	CASSPRGLAGEYEQYF	TGTGCCAGCAGCCCCCGGGGACTAGCGGGAGAATACGAGCAGTACTTC
TRBV11-2	TRBJ1-5	NA	NA	CASSVDRTYQPQHF	TGTGCCAGCAGCGTAGACAGGACGTATCAGCCCCAGCATTTT
TRBV7-9	TRBJ2-2	NA	few	CASSPGITGELFF	TGTGCCAGCAGCCCTGGGATTACCGGGGAGCTGTTTTTT
TRBV11-2	TRBJ2-5	TRBD2	NA	CASSFWTSGSGTQYF	TGTGCCAGCAGCTTCTGGACTAGCGGATCGGGGACCCAGTACTTC
TRBV30	TRBJ2-2	NA	few	CAWSRVAGELFF	TGTGCCTGGAGCCGAGTGGCGGGGGAGCTGTTTTTT
TRBV7-9	TRBJ2-7	TRBD2	NA	CASIPSGPSSYEQYF	TGTGCCAGCATCCCTAGCGGGCCTAGCTCCTACGAGCAGTACTTC
TRBV5-1	TRBJ2-7	NA	few	CASSLAGGSVYEQYF	TGCGCCAGCAGCTTGGCCGGGGGATCAGTTTACGAGCAGTACTTC
TRBV2	TRBJ2-6	TRBD2	few	CASSYSGRPGANVLTF	TGTGCCAGCAGTTACTCCGGGAGGCCTGGGGCCAACGTCCTGACTTTC
TRBV4-1	TRBJ2-5	TRBD2	few	CASSQTLTSGGQETQYF	TGCGCCAGCAGCCAGACCTTGACTAGCGGGGGTCAAGAGACCCAGTACTTC
TRBV7-9	TRBJ2-5	NA	NA	CASSPSRVASRETQYF	TGTGCCAGCAGCCCAAGTAGGGTGGCGTCGAGGGAGACCCAGTACTTC
TRBV5-1	TRBJ2-5	TRBD2	few	CASSNGLAGGKETQYF	TGCGCCAGCAGCAACGGACTAGCGGGAGGAAAAGAGACCCAGTACTTC
TRBV18	TRBJ2-2	NA	NA	CASSPRNRADTGELFF	TGTGCCAGCTCACCGAGAAACAGGGCGGACACCGGGGAGCTGTTTTTT
TRBV28	TRBJ2-5	NA	few	CASSSGSHPRETQYF	TGTGCCAGCAGTTCAGGATCCCACCCTAGGGAGACCCAGTACTTC
TRBV7-6	TRBJ2-5	TRBD1	few	CASSLTGGLLTQYF	TGTGCCAGCAGCTTAACAGGGGGCCTTCTGACCCAGTACTTC